This passage covers 16 T cell receptor beta chains from one sample sequenced in a study of cytomegalovirus exposure and HLA in healthy donors. Measured with immunoSEQ multiplex PCR; TCRdb has only the in-frame clones, and not every one. Of 150,000 to 180,000 clones listed, about 86% were seen once; the top ten hold 20% to 25%. Input material: PBMCs. These receptors all come from a man in his late teens or twenties in good health and CMV-seropositive.

The J gene is TRBJ2-7, the V gene TRBV5-6, with TRBD2 identical over 10 bases. This CDR3 is built from 16 residues. V trimming: 1 base; J trimming: 3 bases; junction bases outside the gene matches: 7. Per the germline V gene, CDR1 is SGHDT and CDR2 is YYEEEE. The DNA for the CDR3 is TGTGCCAGCAGCTTGAGAGGTAGCGGGAGGTACTACGAGCAGTACTTC. Translating gives CASSLRGSGRYYEQYF.

The rearrangement links TRBV5-1 to TRBJ1-3; a weak D match, TRBD1 (5 bases). CDR1 is SGHRS, CDR2 YFSETQ, per germline. V gave up 3 bases and J gave up 0 bases, with 16 bases separating them. This CDR3 has 17 residues. The CDR3 DNA follows: TGCGCCAGCAGCTCCCTTGAAATAGACAGCTCTGGAAACACCATATATTTT. Translating it yields CASSSLEIDSSGNTIYF. Variable domain in full (rest from reference TRBV5-1 and TRBJ1-3): KAGVTQTPRYLIKTRGQQVTLSCSPISGHRSVSWYQQTPGQGLQFLFEYFSETQRNKGNFPGRFSGRQFSNSRSEMNVSTLELGDSALYLCASSSLEIDSSGNTIYFGEGSWLTVV.

The genes are TRBV6-4 and TRBJ1-1, with D possibly being TRBD1 (6 bases). The germline gives CDR1 MRHNA, CDR2 SNTAGT. V was cut by 4 bases and J by 5 bases, with 14 bases left in between. The CDR3 sequence is 14 residues long. The CDR3 DNA follows: TGTGCCAGCAGTGTACAGGCAGGGGCTACTGAAGCTTTCTTT. Translation: CASSVQAGATEAFF.

V and J are TRBV5-5 and TRBJ1-1; 11 bases fit TRBD1. Germline V CDR1 and CDR2: SGHKS, YYEKEE (reference sequence). Trimming at V came to 4 bases and at J to 0 bases, leaving 11 bases not matched to a gene. The CDR3 is made up of 18 amino acids. DNA for the CDR3: TGTGCCAGCAGCCTAATGTGGGACAGGGGGTTCGTGAACACTGAAGCTTTCTTT. It is translated as CASSLMWDRGFVNTEAFF.

In DNA, the CDR3 is TGTGCCAGCAGTGAAGGATGGTTGGTCGGGGGTCAAGAGACCCAGTACTTC. This gives the protein CASSEGWLVGGQETQYF. The rearrangement joins TRBV6-1 to TRBJ2-5, with D perhaps matching TRBD2 (6 bases). Germline assignment: CDR1 MNHNS and CDR2 SASEGT. The CDR3 extends over 17 amino acids. V lost 1 base and J 2 bases, leaving 17 bases between the germline ends.

The rearrangement links TRBV18 to TRBJ2-1; 9 nucleotides match TRBD2. The V gene end was trimmed by 0 bases and the J gene end by 9 bases; junction bases not matched to a gene: 3. This CDR3 is 14 amino acids long. Germline CDR1 is KGHSH and CDR2 is LQKENI. DNA for the CDR3: TGTGCCAGCTCACCACCTAGCGGGAGTGTTGAGCAGTTCTTC. Translated, it gives CASSPPSGSVEQFF.

V and J are TRBV4-3 and TRBJ1-3; D remains ambiguous. V was shortened by 4 bases and J by 0 bases, with 10 bases between the two germline ends. Germline V gives CDR1 LGHNA, CDR2 YSLEER. There are 15 residues in the CDR3. The CDR3 region is CASSPSGSSGNTIYF. As DNA, the CDR3 is TGCGCCAGCAGCCCTTCCGGGAGCTCTGGAAACACCATATATTTT.

In this sample, this clone turned up once. This chain connects TRBV6-6 to TRBJ1-6; 9 bases align to TRBD1. Germline loops: CDR1 MNHNY, CDR2 SVGAGI (reference sequence). The V segment lost 5 bases and the J segment 8 bases; nucleotides outside the gene matches: 7. The CDR3 has 15 residues. The CDR3 loop is CASSPTGGSDSPLHF. The CDR3 DNA follows: TGTGCCAGCAGTCCAACAGGGGGCTCGGATTCACCCCTCCACTTT.

V is TRBV11-3 and J is TRBJ2-1; TRBD2 agrees at 10 bases. Germline lookup yields CDR1 SGHNT and CDR2 YENEEA. V shed 3 bases, J shed 0 bases, and the junction held 2 bases outside the gene matches. This CDR3 has 16 amino acids. CDR3 protein: CASSFLAGASYNEQFF. CDR3 in DNA: TGTGCCAGCAGCTTCCTAGCGGGGGCCTCCTACAATGAGCAGTTCTTC.

The chain links TRBV6-7 to TRBJ1-4; a weak D match, TRBD1 (6 bases). TRBV6-7 is an open reading frame whose function is uncertain. The CDR3 is 15 residues long. The V end lost 5 bases, the J end lost 7 bases, and 17 bases lay between the germline ends. The CDR3 nucleotides read TGTGCCAGCAGTACTCTACTCAGGGGACGTGAAAAACTGTTTTTT. It yields the protein CASSTLLRGREKLFF.

The chain recombines TRBV6-5 with TRBJ2-1; 11 bases are shared with TRBD2. Germline V gives CDR1 MNHEY, CDR2 SVGAGI. The CDR3 loop spans 16 amino acids. After removal of 4 bases from V and 9 bases from J, the junction contained 11 bases not matched to a gene. The CDR3 is CASSSVTSGRRGEQFF. CDR3 DNA: TGTGCCAGCAGTTCCGTAACTAGCGGGAGAAGGGGTGAGCAGTTCTTC.

Only one count was recorded for this clone. J is TRBJ2-3 and V is TRBV4-1; 11 bases fit TRBD2. Germline CDR1 and CDR2: MGHRA and YSYEKL. V dropped 2 bases and J dropped 2; count of bases not matched to a gene: 6. The CDR3 loop spans 17 amino acids. The CDR3 DNA reads as TGCGCCAGCAGCCAAACGGGACTAGCGGACTACACAGATACGCAGTATTTT. It specifies CASSQTGLADYTDTQYF.

The chain links TRBV6-5 to TRBJ2-5; TRBD2 agrees at 9 bases. Germline CDR1 MNHEY, CDR2 SVGAGI. This CDR3 is built from 13 residues. V lost 2 bases, J lost 5 bases, and 0 bases stayed unmatched. The CDR3 here is CASSYLAGETQYF. The CDR3, as DNA: TGTGCCAGCAGTTACCTAGCGGGGGAGACCCAGTACTTC.

This clone has more than one count but fewer than ten. J is TRBJ1-2 and V is TRBV5-5; 10 bases fit TRBD1. V shed 0 bases and J 7 bases; nucleotides not matched to a gene: 9. From germline, CDR1 is SGHKS and CDR2 YYEKEE (reference sequence). This CDR3 has 16 residues. The chain's CDR3 is CASSLDGTGEFRGYTF. In DNA form, the CDR3 reads TGTGCCAGCAGCTTGGACGGGACAGGGGAATTCCGTGGCTACACCTTC.

This clone came up a few times. V is TRBV2 and J is TRBJ1-2; 7 nucleotides match TRBD1. CDR1 SNHLY and CDR2 FYNNEI come from the germline V gene. This CDR3 spans 15 amino acids. Germline trimming cut 6 bases from V and 3 bases from J; bases unmatched to any gene: 10. The CDR3 DNA follows: TGTGCCAGCAGGAGGAATTACAGGGGTGACTATGGCTACACCTTC. Translation gives CASRRNYRGDYGYTF.

Only a few counts were recorded for this clone. The rearrangement links TRBV19 to TRBJ2-7; possible D gene TRBD1, 6 bases. The CDR3 covers 14 residues. The germline V and J ends were trimmed by 5 bases and 0 bases, with 11 bases remaining between them. CDR1 is LNHDA and CDR2 is SQIVND in the germline V gene (reference sequence). CDR3 DNA: TGTGCCAGTAGTCCCCGGGACATCTCCTACGAGCAGTACTTC. Translation gives CASSPRDISYEQYF.